These T cell receptor beta chains were read from a single sample in a study of identical twins. TCRdb recomputed calls from the 5' RACE reads with MiXCR, one row per CDR3 protein. Of around 250,000 distinct CDR3 sequences listed, roughly 8.7% are singletons. The same data also went into a second study, on yellow fever vaccine responses in identical twins.

Sequencing was done on a sample of CD8+ T cells sorted from blood. These receptors all stem from a woman aged 18 to 35 in good health. The CDR3 runs from the conserved cysteine through the conserved F or W. D genes are given only for firm matches. Clone size is not always given. Where it is, it says once, few, many or a class for expanded clones.

D gene: TRBD1
V gene: TRBV6-2/TRBV6-3
J gene: TRBJ2-7
clone size: .
CDR3 DNA: TGTGCCAGCAGTTACCGGACAGGGGGCCGGGACGAGCAGTACTTC
CDR3 protein: CASSYRTGGRDEQYF

D gene: .
V gene: TRBV7-9
J gene: TRBJ2-5
clone size: .
CDR3 DNA: TGTGCCAGCAGCACTCCCTCTGGGGCACAAGAGACCCAGTACTTC
CDR3 protein: CASSTPSGAQETQYF

D gene: .
V gene: TRBV20-1
J gene: TRBJ2-7
clone size: .
CDR3 DNA: TGCAGTGCTCAGACACGGAGCTTCTACGAGCAGTACTTC
CDR3 protein: CSAQTRSFYEQYF

D gene: .
V gene: TRBV7-9
J gene: TRBJ2-6
clone size: many
CDR3 DNA: TGTGCCAGCAGCTCAACAACAGGTGCAGGGGCCAACGTCCTGACTTTC
CDR3 protein: CASSSTTGAGANVLTF

D gene: TRBD2
V gene: TRBV11-1
J gene: TRBJ2-7
clone size: .
CDR3 DNA: TGTGCCAGCTGCTTAGGCCGGACTAGCGACTACGAGCAGTACTTC
CDR3 protein: CASCLGRTSDYEQYF

D gene: .
V gene: TRBV10-2
J gene: TRBJ2-7
clone size: few
CDR3 DNA: TGCGCCAGCAGTCCAGCGGAGTTTCGTGAGCAGTACTTC
CDR3 protein: CASSPAEFREQYF

D gene: .
V gene: TRBV3-1
J gene: TRBJ2-7
clone size: few
CDR3 DNA: TGTGCCAGCAGCCACTCACTAGCTGTTGCCGAGCAGTACTTC
CDR3 protein: CASSHSLAVAEQYF

D gene: .
V gene: TRBV13
J gene: TRBJ2-1
clone size: many
CDR3 DNA: TGTGCCAGCAGCTTAGCAGACGCTTTATCCGATAGCTCCTACAATGAGCAGTTCTTC
CDR3 protein: CASSLADALSDSSYNEQFF

D gene: .
V gene: TRBV28
J gene: TRBJ2-1
clone size: .
CDR3 DNA: TGTGCCAGCAGTTTACTGGGGGCCTACAATGAGCAGTTCTTC
CDR3 protein: CASSLLGAYNEQFF

D gene: TRBD1
V gene: TRBV7-9
J gene: TRBJ2-7
clone size: few
CDR3 DNA: TGTGCCAGCAGCGACGGACAGGGGCCATCCTACGAGCAGTACTTC
CDR3 protein: CASSDGQGPSYEQYF

D gene: .
V gene: TRBV12-3/TRBV12-4
J gene: TRBJ1-3
clone size: many
CDR3 DNA: TGTGCCAGCAGTTTAGGGAGGACGGTCTCTGGAAACACCATATATTTT
CDR3 protein: CASSLGRTVSGNTIYF

D gene: TRBD1
V gene: TRBV7-9
J gene: TRBJ2-7
clone size: .
CDR3 DNA: TGTGCCAGCAGCAACCGACAGGGTCCCTACGAGCAGTACTTC
CDR3 protein: CASSNRQGPYEQYF

D gene: TRBD2
V gene: TRBV6-5
J gene: TRBJ2-5
clone size: few
CDR3 DNA: TGTGCCAGCAGTTCACTCAGACTAGCGGGGGGCGACCAAGAGACCCAGTACTTC
CDR3 protein: CASSSLRLAGGDQETQYF

D gene: .
V gene: TRBV2
J gene: TRBJ2-1
clone size: .
CDR3 DNA: TGTGCCAAAAGGGGGAGGGCGCGGGTCGATGAGCAGTTCTTC
CDR3 protein: CAKRGRARVDEQFF

D gene: TRBD1
V gene: TRBV27
J gene: TRBJ2-7
clone size: few
CDR3 DNA: TGTGCCAGCAGTTTCATCCGGGACAGGGCCTACGAGCAGTACTTC
CDR3 protein: CASSFIRDRAYEQYF

D gene: TRBD1
V gene: TRBV27
J gene: TRBJ2-7
clone size: many
CDR3 DNA: TGTGCCAGCAGTCTGACAGGGGTACTCTCCTACGAGCAGTACTTC
CDR3 protein: CASSLTGVLSYEQYF

D gene: .
V gene: TRBV20-1
J gene: TRBJ2-3
clone size: few
CDR3 DNA: TGCAGTGCTAGGGGCCGGGGGGCATTTTTAGATACGCAGTATTTT
CDR3 protein: CSARGRGAFLDTQYF

D gene: .
V gene: TRBV3-1
J gene: TRBJ1-1
clone size: many
CDR3 DNA: TGTGCCAGCAGCCAAGATCTGGGGAACACTGAAGCTTTCTTT
CDR3 protein: CASSQDLGNTEAFF

D gene: .
V gene: TRBV6-5
J gene: TRBJ2-1
clone size: few
CDR3 DNA: TGTGCCAGCAGTTACACCGAGAATGAGCAGTTCTTC
CDR3 protein: CASSYTENEQFF

D gene: .
V gene: TRBV24-1
J gene: TRBJ2-7
clone size: few
CDR3 DNA: TGTGCCACCAGTGACTCCGGGGCTTCCTACGAGCAGTACTTC
CDR3 protein: CATSDSGASYEQYF

D gene: TRBD2
V gene: TRBV4-3
J gene: TRBJ2-1
clone size: few
CDR3 DNA: TGCGCCAGCAGCCAAGATTCCCTAGCGGGGGGTGAAGGGCAGTTCTTC
CDR3 protein: CASSQDSLAGGEGQFF

D gene: .
V gene: TRBV27
J gene: TRBJ2-7
clone size: few
CDR3 DNA: TGTGCCAGCAGTTCTCTGAGGGGGGCCTACGAGCAGTACTTC
CDR3 protein: CASSSLRGAYEQYF

D gene: .
V gene: TRBV28
J gene: TRBJ2-7
clone size: few
CDR3 DNA: TGTGCCAGCAGTCACAAAGGACTCTCCTACGAGCAGTACTTC
CDR3 protein: CASSHKGLSYEQYF

D gene: TRBD2
V gene: TRBV4-3
J gene: TRBJ2-1
clone size: .
CDR3 DNA: TGCGCCAGCAGCCAAGTACTAGCGGGAGGGGGGAATGAGCAGTTCTTC
CDR3 protein: CASSQVLAGGGNEQFF

D gene: TRBD1
V gene: TRBV12-3/TRBV12-4
J gene: TRBJ2-7
clone size: many
CDR3 DNA: TGTGCCAGCAGTCACACAGGGGGCGAGCAGTACTTC
CDR3 protein: CASSHTGGEQYF

D gene: .
V gene: TRBV27
J gene: TRBJ2-2
clone size: few
CDR3 DNA: TGTGCCAGCGCTGGGAGGGAGCTGTTTTTT
CDR3 protein: CASAGRELFF

D gene: TRBD1
V gene: TRBV27
J gene: TRBJ2-7
clone size: many
CDR3 DNA: TGTGCCACCGTAACAGGGGACGAGCAGTACTTC
CDR3 protein: CATVTGDEQYF

D gene: .
V gene: TRBV7-9
J gene: TRBJ2-3
clone size: many
CDR3 DNA: TGTGCCAGCAGCTCCCCAGTCACCCCCACAGATACGCAGTATTTT
CDR3 protein: CASSSPVTPTDTQYF

D gene: TRBD1
V gene: TRBV27
J gene: TRBJ2-3
clone size: few
CDR3 DNA: TGTGCCAGCAGTATCACAGGGGACCTCACAGATACGCAGTATTTT
CDR3 protein: CASSITGDLTDTQYF